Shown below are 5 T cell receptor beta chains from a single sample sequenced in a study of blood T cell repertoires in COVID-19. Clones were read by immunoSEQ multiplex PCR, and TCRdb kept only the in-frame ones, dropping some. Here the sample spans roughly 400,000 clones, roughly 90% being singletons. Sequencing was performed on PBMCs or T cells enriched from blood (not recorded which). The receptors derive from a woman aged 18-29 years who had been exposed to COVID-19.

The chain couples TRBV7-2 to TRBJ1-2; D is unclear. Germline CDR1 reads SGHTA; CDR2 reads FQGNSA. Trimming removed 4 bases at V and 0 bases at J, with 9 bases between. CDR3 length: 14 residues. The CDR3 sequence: CASSSRGTNYGYTF. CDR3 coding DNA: TGTGCCAGCAGCTCGCGGGGTACTAACTATGGCTACACCTTC. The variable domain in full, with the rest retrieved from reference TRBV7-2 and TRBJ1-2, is GAGVSQSPSNKVTEKGKDVELRCDPISGHTALYWYRQSLGQGLEFLIYFQGNSAPDKSGLPSDRFSAERTGGSVSTLTIQRTQQEDSAVYLCASSSRGTNYGYTFGSGTRLTVV.

DNA for the CDR3: TGTGCCAGCAGCCAACGCGTCGGGTTGGGCACCGGGGAGCTGTTTTTT. Translated, it gives CASSQRVGLGTGELFF. V is TRBV4-2 and J is TRBJ2-2; D is unresolved. This CDR3 contains 16 residues. Per the germline V gene, CDR1 is LGHNA and CDR2 is YNFKEQ. V lost 2 bases and J 4 bases, leaving 14 bases between the germline ends.

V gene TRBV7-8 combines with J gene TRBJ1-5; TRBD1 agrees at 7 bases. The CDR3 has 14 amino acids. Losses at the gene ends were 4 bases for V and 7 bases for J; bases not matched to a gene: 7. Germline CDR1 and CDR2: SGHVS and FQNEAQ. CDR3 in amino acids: CASSSQGVGQPQHF. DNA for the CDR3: TGTGCCAGCAGCTCGCAGGGGGTGGGGCAGCCCCAGCATTTT.

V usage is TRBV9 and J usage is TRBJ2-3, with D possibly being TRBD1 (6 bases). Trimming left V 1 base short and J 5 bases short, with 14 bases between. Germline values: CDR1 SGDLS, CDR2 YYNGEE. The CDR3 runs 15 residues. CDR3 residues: CASSVSWGPGDTQYF. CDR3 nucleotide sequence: TGTGCCAGCAGCGTAAGTTGGGGGCCGGGAGATACGCAGTATTTT.

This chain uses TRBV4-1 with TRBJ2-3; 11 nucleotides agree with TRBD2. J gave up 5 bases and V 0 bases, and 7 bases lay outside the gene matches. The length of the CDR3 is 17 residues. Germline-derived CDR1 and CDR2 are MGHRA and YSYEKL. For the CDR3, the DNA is TGCGCCAGCAGCCAAGAGGTAGCGGGAGGGCCCAGAGATACGCAGTATTTT. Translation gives CASSQEVAGGPRDTQYF.